This record concerns one T cell receptor (beta chain) sequence. Its target is unknown. This entry belongs to a study of ipilimumab plus nivolumab after autologous stem cell transplantation. Turning to the study itself: The DLBCL cohort had primary refractory and relapsed disease, with 18-month progression-free survival of about 82% and 31%. Study-level points and caveats: The authors say TCR, Treg and microbiome findings warrant further study.

The CDR3 covers 13 residues. Germline V CDR1 and CDR2: SGHTA, FQGTGA. With 1 base removed from V and 7 bases from J, the gap between germline ends came to 11 bases. Checkpoint therapy with ipilimumab 1 mg/kg began 14 to 28 days after transplant. Patients got 3 mg/kg IV nivolumab weeks 1, 4, 7, 10, then biweekly through week 26. TCRdb's copy holds only in-frame clones and misses some; the assay was immunoSEQ multiplex PCR. The sample lists 20,000 to 25,000 clones, roughly 70% seen once, with 20% to 25% in the top ten. This rearrangement joins TRBV7-3 to TRBJ2-7, with D unclear. The sequence was obtained from a male donor with diffuse large B-cell lymphoma. The material sequenced was PBMCs, taken in a trial of ipilimumab plus nivolumab as post-transplant consolidation. This CDR3 is CASSLNSGREQYF. The DNA of the CDR3 is TGTGCCAGCAGCTTAAATTCGGGTCGTGAGCAGTACTTC.